This TCR beta chain was profiled in a study of T cell responses to AZD1222 COVID-19 vaccine. TCRdb's table, derived via immunoSEQ multiplex PCR, lists solely in-frame clones and lacks some. This table holds fewer than 120,000 clones, roughly 92% found once. Germline assignment: CDR1 MNHEY and CDR2 SVGAGI. V lost 0 bases, J lost 7 bases, and 7 bases lay in between. The CDR3 extends over 12 amino acids. The V call is TRBV6-5, the J call TRBJ2-7, with TRBD2 as a possible D gene (6 bases). Sequenced material: peripheral blood, taken 28 days after the second AZD1222 dose. The receptor comes from an adult who received the AZD1222 COVID-19 vaccine. For the CDR3, the DNA is TGTGCCAGCAGTTACTCCCGGGGGGAGCAGTACTTC. Amino acids: CASSYSRGEQYF.